This T cell receptor (beta chain) was retrieved from a study of blood T cell repertoires in COVID-19. Repertoires were generated with immunoSEQ multiplex PCR, while TCRdb's copy carries only in-frame clones and drops some. This repertoire shows 72,000 or so clones, more than 80% found once; its top ten account for 0.75% to 0.8%. In germline, CDR1 is KGHSH, CDR2 LQKENI. The CDR3 sequence is 18 residues long. The V segment lost 6 bases and the J segment 0 bases; nucleotides outside the gene matches: 11. The TCR originated in an elderly woman with acute or convalescent COVID-19. J is TRBJ2-2 and V is TRBV18; TRBD2 matches 9 bases. The sample taken for sequencing was peripheral blood. The CDR3 DNA sequence: TGTGCCAGCTCGCCTAACGGACTAGCGATGACGAACACCGGGGAGCTGTTTTTT. Its protein product is CASSPNGLAMTNTGELFF.